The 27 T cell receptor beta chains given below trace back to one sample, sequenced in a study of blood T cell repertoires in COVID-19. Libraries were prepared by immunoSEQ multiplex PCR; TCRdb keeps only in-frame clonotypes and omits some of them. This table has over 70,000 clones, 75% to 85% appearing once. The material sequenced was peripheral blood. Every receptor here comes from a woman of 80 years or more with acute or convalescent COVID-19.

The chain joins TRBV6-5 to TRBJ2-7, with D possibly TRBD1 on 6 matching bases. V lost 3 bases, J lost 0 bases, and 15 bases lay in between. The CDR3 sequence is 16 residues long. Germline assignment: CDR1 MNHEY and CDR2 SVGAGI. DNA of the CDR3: TGTGCCAGCAGTTATCTCGGACAGAGGAGCTCCTACGAGCAGTACTTC. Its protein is CASSYLGQRSSYEQYF.

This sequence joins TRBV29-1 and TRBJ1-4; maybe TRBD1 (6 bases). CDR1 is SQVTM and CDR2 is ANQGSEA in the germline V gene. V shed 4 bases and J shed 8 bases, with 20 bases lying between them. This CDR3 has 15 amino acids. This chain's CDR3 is CSVGQTGTDREKLFF. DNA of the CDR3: TGCAGCGTTGGCCAGACAGGTACAGATCGGGAAAAACTGTTTTTT.

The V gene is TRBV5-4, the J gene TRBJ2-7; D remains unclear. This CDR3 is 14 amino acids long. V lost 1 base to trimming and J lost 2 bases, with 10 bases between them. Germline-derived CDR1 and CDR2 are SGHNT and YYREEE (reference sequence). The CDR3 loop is CASSLYGGPYEQYF. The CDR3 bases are TGTGCCAGCAGCTTGTACGGCGGTCCCTACGAGCAGTACTTC.

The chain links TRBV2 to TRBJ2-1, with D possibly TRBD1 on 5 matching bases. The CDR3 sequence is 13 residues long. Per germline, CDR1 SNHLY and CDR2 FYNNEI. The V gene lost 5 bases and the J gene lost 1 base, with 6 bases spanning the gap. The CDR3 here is CASSKGSYNEQFF. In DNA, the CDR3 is TGTGCCAGCAGTAAGGGGTCCTACAATGAGCAGTTCTTC.

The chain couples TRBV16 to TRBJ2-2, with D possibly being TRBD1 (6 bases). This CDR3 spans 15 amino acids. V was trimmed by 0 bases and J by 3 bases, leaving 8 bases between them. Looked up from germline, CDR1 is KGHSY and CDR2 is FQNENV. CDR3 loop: CASSQSYRDTGELFF. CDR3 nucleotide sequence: TGTGCCAGCAGCCAATCATACAGGGACACCGGGGAGCTGTTTTTT.

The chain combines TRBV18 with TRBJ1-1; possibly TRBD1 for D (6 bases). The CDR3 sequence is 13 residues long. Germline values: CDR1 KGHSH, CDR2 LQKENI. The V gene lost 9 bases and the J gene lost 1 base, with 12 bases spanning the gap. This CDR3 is CASTGQQNTEAFF. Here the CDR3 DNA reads TGTGCCAGTACTGGACAGCAGAACACTGAAGCTTTCTTT.

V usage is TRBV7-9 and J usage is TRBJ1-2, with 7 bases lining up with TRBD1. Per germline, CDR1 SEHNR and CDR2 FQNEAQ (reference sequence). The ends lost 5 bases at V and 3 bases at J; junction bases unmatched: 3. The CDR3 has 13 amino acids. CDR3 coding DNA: TGTGCCAGCAGCCGAACAGGGGACTATGGCTACACCTTC. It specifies CASSRTGDYGYTF.

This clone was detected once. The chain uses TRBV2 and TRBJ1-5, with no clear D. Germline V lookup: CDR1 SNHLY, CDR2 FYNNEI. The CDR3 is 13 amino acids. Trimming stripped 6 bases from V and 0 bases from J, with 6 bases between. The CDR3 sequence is CASSQYSNQPQHF. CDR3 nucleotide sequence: TGTGCCAGCAGCCAGTATAGCAATCAGCCCCAGCATTTT.

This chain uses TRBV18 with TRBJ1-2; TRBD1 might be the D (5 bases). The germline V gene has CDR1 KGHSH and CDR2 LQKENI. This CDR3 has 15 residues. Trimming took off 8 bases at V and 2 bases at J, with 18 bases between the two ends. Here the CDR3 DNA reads TGTGCCAGCCGTAATGGGGCAGATCAGAACTATGGCTACACCTTC. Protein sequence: CASRNGADQNYGYTF. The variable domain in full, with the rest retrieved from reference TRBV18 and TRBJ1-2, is NAGVMQNPRHLVRRRGQEARLRCSPMKGHSHVYWYRQLPEEGLKFMVYLQKENIIDESGMPKERFSAEFPKEGPSILRIQQVVRGDSAAYFCASRNGADQNYGYTFGSGTRLTVV.

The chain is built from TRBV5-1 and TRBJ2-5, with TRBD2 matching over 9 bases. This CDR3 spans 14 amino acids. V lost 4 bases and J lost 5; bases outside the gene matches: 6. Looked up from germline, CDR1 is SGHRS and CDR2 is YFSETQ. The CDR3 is CASSPGLALETQYF. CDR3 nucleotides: TGCGCCAGCAGCCCGGGACTAGCTCTGGAGACCCAGTACTTC.

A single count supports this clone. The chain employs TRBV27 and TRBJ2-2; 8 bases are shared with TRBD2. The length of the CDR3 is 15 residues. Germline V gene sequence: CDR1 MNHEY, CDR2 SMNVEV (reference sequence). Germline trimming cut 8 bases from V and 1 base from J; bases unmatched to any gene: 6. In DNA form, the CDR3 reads TGTGCCAGCCGGTTAGCGGGGCTGAACACCGGGGAGCTGTTTTTT. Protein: CASRLAGLNTGELFF.

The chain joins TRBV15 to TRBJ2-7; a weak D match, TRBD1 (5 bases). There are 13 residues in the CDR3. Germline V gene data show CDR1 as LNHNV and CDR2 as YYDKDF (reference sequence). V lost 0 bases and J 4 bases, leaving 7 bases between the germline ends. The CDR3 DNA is TGTGCCACCAGCAGAGATAAGGGGTACGAGCAGTACTTC. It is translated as CATSRDKGYEQYF.

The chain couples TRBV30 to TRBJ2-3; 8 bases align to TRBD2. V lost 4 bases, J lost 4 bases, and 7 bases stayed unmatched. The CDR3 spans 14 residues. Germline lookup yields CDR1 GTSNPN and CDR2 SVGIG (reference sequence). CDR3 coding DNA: TGTGCCTGGATTGATAGCGGGAACGCAGATACGCAGTATTTT. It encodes CAWIDSGNADTQYF.

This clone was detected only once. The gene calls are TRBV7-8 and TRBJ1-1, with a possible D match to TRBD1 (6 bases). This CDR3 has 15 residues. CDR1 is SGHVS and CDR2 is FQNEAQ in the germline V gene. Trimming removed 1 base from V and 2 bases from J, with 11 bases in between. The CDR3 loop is CASSLVGQLNTEAFF. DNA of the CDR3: TGTGCCAGCAGCTTAGTCGGACAGCTTAACACTGAAGCTTTCTTT.

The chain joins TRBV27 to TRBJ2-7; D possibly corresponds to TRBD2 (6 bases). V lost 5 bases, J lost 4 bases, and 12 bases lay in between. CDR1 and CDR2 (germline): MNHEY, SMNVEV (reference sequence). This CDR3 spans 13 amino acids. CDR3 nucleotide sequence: TGTGCCAGCAGTGGGACTTGGTATTACGAGCAGTACTTC. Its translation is CASSGTWYYEQYF.

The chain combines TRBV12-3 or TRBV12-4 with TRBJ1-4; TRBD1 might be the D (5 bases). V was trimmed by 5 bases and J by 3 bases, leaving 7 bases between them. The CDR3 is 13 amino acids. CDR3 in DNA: TGTGCCAGCAGTACAGGTGCTAATGAAAAACTGTTTTTT. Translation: CASSTGANEKLFF.

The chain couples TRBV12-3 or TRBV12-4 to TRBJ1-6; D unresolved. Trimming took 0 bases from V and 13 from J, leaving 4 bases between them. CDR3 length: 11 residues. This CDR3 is CASSLAGPLHF. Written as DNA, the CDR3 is TGTGCCAGCAGTTTAGCCGGGCCCCTCCACTTT.

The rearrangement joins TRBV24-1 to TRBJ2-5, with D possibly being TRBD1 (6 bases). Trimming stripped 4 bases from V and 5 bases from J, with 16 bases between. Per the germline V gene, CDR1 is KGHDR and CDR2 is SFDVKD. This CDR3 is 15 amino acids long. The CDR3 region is CATSEGRGIWETQYF. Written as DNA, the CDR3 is TGTGCCACCAGTGAGGGTAGGGGGATCTGGGAGACCCAGTACTTC.

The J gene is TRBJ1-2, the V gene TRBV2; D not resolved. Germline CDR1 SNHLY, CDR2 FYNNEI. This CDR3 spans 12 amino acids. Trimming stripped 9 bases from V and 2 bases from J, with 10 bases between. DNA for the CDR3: TGTGCCAGTCAAGACAAGAACTATGGCTACACCTTC. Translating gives CASQDKNYGYTF.

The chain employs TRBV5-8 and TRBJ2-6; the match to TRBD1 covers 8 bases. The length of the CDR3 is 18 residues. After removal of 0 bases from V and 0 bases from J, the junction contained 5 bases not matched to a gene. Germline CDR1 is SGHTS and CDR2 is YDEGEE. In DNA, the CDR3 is TGTGCCAGCAGCTTGGCAGGGGGCGTTCTCTCTGGGGCCAACGTCCTGACTTTC. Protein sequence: CASSLAGGVLSGANVLTF.

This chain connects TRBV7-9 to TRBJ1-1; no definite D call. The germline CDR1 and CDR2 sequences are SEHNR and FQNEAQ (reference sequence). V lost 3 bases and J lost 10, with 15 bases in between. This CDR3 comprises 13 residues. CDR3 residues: CASSFQNLERAFF. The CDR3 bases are TGTGCCAGCAGCTTCCAGAACCTAGAGAGAGCTTTCTTT.

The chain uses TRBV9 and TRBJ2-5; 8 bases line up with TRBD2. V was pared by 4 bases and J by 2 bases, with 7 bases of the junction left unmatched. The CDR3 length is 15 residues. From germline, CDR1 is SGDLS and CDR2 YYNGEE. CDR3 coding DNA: TGTGCCAGCAGCCCGAGCGGGAGACCGCAAGAGACCCAGTACTTC. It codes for CASSPSGRPQETQYF.

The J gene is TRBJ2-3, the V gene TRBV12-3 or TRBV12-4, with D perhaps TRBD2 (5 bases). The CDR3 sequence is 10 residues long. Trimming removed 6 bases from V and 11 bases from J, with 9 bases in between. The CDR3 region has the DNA TGTGCCAGCAGCTCCGGGATGCAGTATTTT. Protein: CASSSGMQYF.

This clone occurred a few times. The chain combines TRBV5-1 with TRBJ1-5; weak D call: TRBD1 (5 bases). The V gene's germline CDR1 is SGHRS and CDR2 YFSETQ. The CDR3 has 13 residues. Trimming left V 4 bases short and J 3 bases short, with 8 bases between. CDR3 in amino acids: CASSLDTNQPQHF. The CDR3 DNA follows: TGCGCCAGCAGCCTGGACACCAATCAGCCCCAGCATTTT.

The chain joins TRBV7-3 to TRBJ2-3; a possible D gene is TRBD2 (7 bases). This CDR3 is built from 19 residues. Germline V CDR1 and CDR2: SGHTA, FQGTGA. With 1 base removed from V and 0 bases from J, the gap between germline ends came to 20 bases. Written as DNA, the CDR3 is TGTGCCAGCAGCTTAAACGGGGGGCCACCAACCTCTAGCACAGATACGCAGTATTTT. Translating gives CASSLNGGPPTSSTDTQYF.

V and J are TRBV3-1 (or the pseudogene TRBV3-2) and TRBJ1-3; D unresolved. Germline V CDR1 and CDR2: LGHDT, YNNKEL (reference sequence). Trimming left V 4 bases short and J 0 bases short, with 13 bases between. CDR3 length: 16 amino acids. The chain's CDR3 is CASSPHPGGSGNTIYF. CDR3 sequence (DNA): TGTGCCAGCAGCCCCCACCCAGGTGGCTCTGGAAACACCATATATTTT.

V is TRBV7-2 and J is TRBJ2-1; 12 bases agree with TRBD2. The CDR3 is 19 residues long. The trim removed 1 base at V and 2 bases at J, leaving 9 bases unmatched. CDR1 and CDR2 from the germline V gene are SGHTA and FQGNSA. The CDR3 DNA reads TGTGCCAGCAGCTTAGACCAACGTAGGACTAGCGGGGCCTACAATGAGCAGTTCTTC. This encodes CASSLDQRRTSGAYNEQFF.